A selection of T cell receptor beta chains follows, all from one sample in a study of prognosis after radiotherapy for stage I lung cancer. TCRdb itself ran the multiplex PCR reads through MiXCR, one entry per CDR3 protein. The data show 20,000 to 25,000 distinct CDR3 sequences, with roughly 47% seen just once and under 35% held by the top ten. The input for sequencing was PBMCs, taken before or after stereotactic body radiation therapy (not recorded which). The source of these receptors is a donor over 45 with non-small cell lung cancer. CDR3s leave out the opening cysteine and the closing phenylalanine or tryptophan.

V: TRBV14
J: TRBJ2-1
length: 14
CDR3: ASGQPQGGGAYEQF

V: TRBV19
J: TRBJ1-1
length: 14
CDR3: ASSISPDRTNTEAF

V: TRBV30
J: TRBJ2-1
length: 11
CDR3: AWSLITGNEQF

V: TRBV19
J: TRBJ1-5
length: 12
CDR3: ASRGQSLNQPHH

V: TRBV5-1
J: TRBJ1-3
length: 13
CDR3: ASRLEMESGNTIY

V: TRBV27
J: TRBJ2-7
length: 10
CDR3: ASRTGGYEQY

V: TRBV28
J: TRBJ2-7
length: 19
CDR3: ASPPTTIRIQDLRSSYEQY

V: TRBV7-2
J: TRBJ1-1
length: 10
CDR3: ASSLASGVAF

V: TRBV10-3
J: TRBJ2-3
length: 11
CDR3: ASGTGSTDTQY

V: TRBV9
J: TRBJ2-3
length: 16
CDR3: ASSPGTSGRVGTDTQY

V: TRBV20-1
J: TRBJ1-1
length: 11
CDR3: SARILGPSEAF

V: TRBV10-3
J: TRBJ2-7
length: 11
CDR3: AIRQGNPYEQY

V: TRBV15
J: TRBJ2-2
length: 11
CDR3: ATSDASTGELF

V: TRBV12-5
J: TRBJ2-1
length: 13
CDR3: ASAPDQSSYNEQF

V: TRBV27
J: TRBJ1-2
length: 10
CDR3: ASSSQGYGYT

V: TRBV9
J: TRBJ1-4
length: 14
CDR3: ASSVGRQGYYEKLF

V: TRBV20-1
J: TRBJ1-6
length: 14
CDR3: SARDVPGNSNSPLH

V: TRBV5-6
J: TRBJ2-2
length: 12
CDR3: ASSLLAGAEELF

V: TRBV20-1
J: TRBJ2-2
length: 11
CDR3: SAAPQGTGELF

V: TRBV2
J: TRBJ1-1
length: 11
CDR3: ASSQGENTEAF

V: TRBV9
J: TRBJ2-1
length: 18
CDR3: ASSVDTGTSGFSSYNEQF

V: TRBV27
J: TRBJ2-7
length: 11
CDR3: ASSLRQGYEQY

V: TRBV11-1
J: TRBJ2-2
length: 14
CDR3: ASSDDQGEYTGELF

V: TRBV4-2
J: TRBJ2-7
length: 9
CDR3: ASSQEGEQY

V: TRBV4-3
J: TRBJ1-3
length: 12
CDR3: ASSPQGSGNTIY

V: TRBV10-2
J: TRBJ1-5
length: 13
CDR3: TSSKGPGGNQPQH

V: TRBV5-4
J: TRBJ1-1
length: 17
CDR3: ASSLSPGQRNIWNTEAF

V: TRBV28
J: TRBJ2-3
length: 13
CDR3: ASSPSGRGTDTQY

V: TRBV9
J: TRBJ2-1
length: 11
CDR3: ASSVGKYNEQF

V: TRBV6-1
J: TRBJ2-7
length: 13
CDR3: PSSWTSGFSYEQY

V: TRBV6-2/TRBV6-3
J: TRBJ2-3
length: 11
CDR3: ASSYGGTDTQY

V: TRBV2
J: TRBJ2-1
length: 12
CDR3: ASSESASYNEQF

V: TRBV6-1
J: TRBJ1-5
length: 14
CDR3: ASSPEGGSSNQPQH

V: TRBV24-1
J: TRBJ2-5
length: 13
CDR3: ATSDPIAGAETQY

V: TRBV27
J: TRBJ2-5
length: 11
CDR3: ASSETIEETKY

V: TRBV5-4
J: TRBJ2-7
length: 11
CDR3: ASSPTASNEQY

V: TRBV24-1
J: TRBJ2-1
length: 13
CDR3: ATSERTSGNHEQF

V: TRBV24-1
J: TRBJ1-5
length: 12
CDR3: ATSVSGSYQPQH

V: TRBV2
J: TRBJ2-6
length: 13
CDR3: ASSPDRAGANVLT

V: TRBV5-1
J: TRBJ2-7
length: 11
CDR3: ASSFEGVNEQY

V: TRBV6-5
J: TRBJ2-6
length: 17
CDR3: ASSYSPVADSSGANVLT

V: TRBV27
J: TRBJ2-1
length: 15
CDR3: ASRREVWDRGWNEQF

V: TRBV11-3
J: TRBJ2-7
length: 10
CDR3: ASSRDRYEQY

V: TRBV24-1
J: TRBJ2-7
length: 13
CDR3: ATSDGWRGGHEQY

V: TRBV11-3
J: TRBJ2-5
length: 14
CDR3: ASSWPWGEGQETQY

V: TRBV20-1
J: TRBJ2-7
length: 12
CDR3: SALMPGQHYEQY

V: TRBV6-2/TRBV6-3
J: TRBJ2-1
length: 12
CDR3: ASVLGEGLYEQF

V: TRBV12-3/TRBV12-4
J: TRBJ1-5
length: 10
CDR3: ASSWISQPQH

V: TRBV19
J: TRBJ2-1
length: 13
CDR3: ASSGTSGTYNEQF

V: TRBV6-1
J: TRBJ1-2
length: 10
CDR3: ASSEGLYGYT

V: TRBV6-1
J: TRBJ1-5
length: 13
CDR3: ASSAVPNGNQPQH

V: TRBV27
J: TRBJ2-7
length: 11
CDR3: ATKRGGSYEQY

V: TRBV28
J: TRBJ2-3
length: 10
CDR3: ASTETGDTQY

V: TRBV19
J: TRBJ2-4
length: 12
CDR3: ASSWGESENIRY